This T cell receptor (beta chain) came from a study of cytomegalovirus exposure and HLA in healthy donors (dated by TCRdb to between 2016 and 2019). Study-wide context: According to an earlier analysis of around 600 of the donors, roughly 180 million T cells yielded 90 million to 130 million unique TCR beta sequences and about 280 Gb of sequence data. The study aimed to test whether signatures of past pathogen exposure could be identified by cataloging public T cell receptors. The number of typed donors differed by locus: 629-630 for A, B, C, DRB1 and DQB1; 522 for DQA1; 606 for DPA1; and some 470 for DPB1. In the later analysis, no new phenotypic data were used to find candidate immune exposures; instead, reliance was placed on TCR beta sequences and their occurrence across donors. A later genetic analysis took genome-wide SNP genotypes for about 55% of the 666 donors and used that subset as a discovery cohort. Because of strong linkage in the cohort, a handful of DR-DQ haplotypes were treated as single units for association and clustering. To decide whether each TCR beta V gene segment behaved as functional or pseudogenic, an earlier analysis of fewer than 750 of the donors relied on high-throughput TCR beta sequencing. An early release covering roughly 640 HLA-typed donors comprised approximately 300 gigabases of sequencing data and 85 million or so unique TCR sequences. Of the 398 genotyped donors, 70% to 90% were placed in the genetic ancestry cluster associated with self-reported Caucasian donors. Every discovery cohort repertoire had been produced on one sequencing platform. Across under 500 genotyped donors of the cohort, an average of about 240,000 unique TCR beta nucleotide sequences per donor were sequenced, and 15% to 20% of those sequences were non-productive. Alongside the repertoire data, information on donor age, sex, ethnicity and CMV serostatus was compiled. The T cell repertoires of 666 subjects were profiled by immunosequencing and related to cytomegalovirus serostatus. High-throughput TCR immunosequencing, statistical association of individual TCRs with disease status, and machine learning were combined to predict cytomegalovirus infection status. A later analysis re-analyzed previously published TCR beta repertoires from 650 to 800 donors and added high-resolution HLA genotyping to study TCR occurrence patterns. HLA typing covered class I and class II loci at four-digit resolution. Along with the approximately 650-subject first cohort, a separate validation cohort of more than 90 different subjects was used. The investigation overall reported the following: The cohort was sequenced for TCR beta chains only, and without alpha or paired-chain data the features that could be detected were limited. A cluster of highly shared sequence variants was judged likely to represent a technical artifact of the sequencing pipeline. Across donors, most TCR sequences were observed very rarely, whereas some public TCRs were present in many individuals. Because HLA typing was missing for some donors at each locus, association tests included only the typed subset. The earlier analysis of approximately 590 of the donors excluded roughly 17 rarely observed V segments, including chromosome 9 orphons, because counts were too low. A further reported finding was that TCR beta sequences accurately predicted the HLA-A and HLA-B alleles for most subjects in the first cohort. Correlated functional status among segregating V segments might be attributable to linkage disequilibrium, but an unknown experimental factor could not be ruled out. Strong co-occurrence of HLA alleles, especially DR and DQ, made assigning TCR associations to individual alleles difficult. A later analysis found that most CMV-associated TCR beta chains appeared HLA-restricted, with HLA associations seemingly driven largely by CMV exposure. A later analysis reported that several top co-occurrence clusters appeared linked to parvovirus B19, influenza, CMV and Epstein-Barr virus. Broadly in line with IMGT annotations, most TCR beta V segments showed up in productive rearrangements about 87% or about 30% of the time in an earlier analysis of 450 to 600 of the donors. A later genetic analysis associated a missense DCLRE1C variant with V-gene and J-gene trimming of TCR beta chains, and an independent cohort replicated the association. A later analysis found that TCR association rates varied across HLA loci, with DRB1 alleles showing the most associated TCRs and HLA-C alleles the fewest. A later analysis found that HLA-associated TCR beta chains were more clonally expanded and had lower generation probabilities than equally common non-associated chains. Compared with the approximately 700-donor mean, donors in an Asian-associated ancestry cluster had fewer N-insertions in productive TCRs, according to a later genetic analysis. The authors suggested that the approach could potentially be extended to other disease states and immunological phenotypes. In vitro tests confirmed that a few of the cytomegalovirus-associated TCR beta chains recognize cytomegalovirus antigens. At a false discovery rate of 0.05, a later analysis linked 15,000 to 20,000 TCR beta sequences to specific HLA alleles. For the cohort, immune exposure information was limited to CMV serostatus. The classifier was reported to diagnose cytomegalovirus status with high specificity and sensitivity in both the original cohort and the validation cohort. The presence/absence analyses assumed that sequencing depth was roughly uniform across donors, and that assumption may not be true. The study listed 150 to 200 TCR beta chains as associated with cytomegalovirus.

In total, just over 650 healthy bone marrow donors made up the cohort. At the time of sampling, all cohort members were nominally healthy, though unrecorded immune exposures were likely present. The donor tested CMV seropositive, placing the donor among the 250 to 350 seropositive members of the cohort. Each donor provided a peripheral blood sample, and peripheral blood mononuclear cells were used for TCR beta sequencing. The Qiagen DNeasy Blood Extraction Kit was used to extract genomic DNA from the blood cell samples. Libraries were prepared through the immunoSEQ multiplex PCR assay. For the multiplex PCR, a mixture combining 60 forward primers for TCR Vbeta segments and 13 reverse primers for TCR Jbeta segments was used. The CDR3 region of rearranged TCR beta genes was amplified from genomic DNA by a multiplex PCR assay. The Illumina HiSeq System was used to sequence the amplified TCR beta libraries as 87-base-pair reads. Processing in the source paper ran as follows. In a later analysis, some 80 million unique TCR beta chains were counted across the 500 to 700 repertoires, and around 10 million of these chains were shared by at least two donors. Raw reads were error-corrected and collapsed into unique sequences with a nearest-neighbor algorithm that merged closely related sequences to remove PCR and sequencing errors. V, D and J gene segments were assigned by aligning CDR3 sequences to IMGT reference sequences. Each retained sequence needed at least a six-nucleotide match to both a V gene segment and a J gene segment. Rearrangements were called productive when the CDR3 lacked stop codons and stayed in frame with V and J; all others were non-productive. CDR3 was defined by IMGT convention, running from the second conserved V-encoded cysteine to the conserved J-encoded phenylalanine. In an earlier analysis of some 550 of the donors, sequences lacking an unambiguous match to a single V gene segment were excluded. An earlier analysis of several hundred of the donors classified V segments as functional when productive rearrangements were above 56.7% and as segregating when the standard deviation between donors was above 5%. A statistical classification framework was built for diagnosing cytomegalovirus status from the catalog of TCR beta chain sequences. In a later analysis, V and J genes were assigned by comparing TCR nucleotide sequences against IMGT/GENE-DB human TR gene sequences. A later analysis assigned CDR3 sequences and most-parsimonious VDJ recombination scenarios with the TCRdist pipeline. In a later analysis, every TCR beta chain was defined by the combination of its CDR3 amino acid sequence and its V-gene family, and reads without a unique V-gene family were dropped. To address suspected cross-contamination and a sequencing artifact, a later analysis removed roughly 640 highly shared, low-generation-probability nucleotide sequences. For each public chain, a later analysis derived a clonal expansion index from normalized ranks of inferred template counts within each repertoire. In a later analysis, generation probabilities were computed with a VDJ recombination model fitted to out-of-frame rearrangements, and the resulting probabilities were checked against IGoR. A later analysis scored TCR-TCR, TCR-HLA and TCR-CMV co-occurrence with hypergeometric tests, applying a repertoire-size bias correction to TCR pairs. In a later analysis, false discovery rates were estimated by permuting HLA or CMV assignments 20 times. In a later analysis, co-occurring TCRs were grouped with DBSCAN, and TCRdist sequence similarity was added when clustering was performed within HLA-allele-positive subsets. Repertoires with fewer than 30,000 or more than 120,000 public chains, plus five repertoires with anomalous nucleotide sharing, were excluded from co-occurrence clustering. TCRdb obtained this table from immuneACCESS and retained in-frame rearrangements with V and J assigned. These tables miss some clones; where compared with another copy, unresolved V genes account for less than half of the shortfall, and the remainder is unexplained. V and J calls and clone size are those listed in that table; D and trimming were worked out from the DNA. For this sample the table gives about 110,000 clones, of which around three quarters were detected only once. 2% to 3% of the sample rests with the top ten.

Comment on this clone: No cognate antigen has been identified for it. No clone much larger than this one lies a single base away; base qualities are absent. This same CDR3 is encoded by further DNA sequences in the sample.

This clonotype was obtained from a man aged 45-65 years in good health and CMV-seropositive. What was sequenced was PBMCs.

DNA sequence: TGTGCCAGCAGTTTATCGACAGGGGGGAGGGCTTTCTTT. This is translated as CASSLSTGGRAFF. The chain is assembled from TRBV27 and TRBJ1-1, with 9 bases matching TRBD1. CDR1 and CDR2 (MNHEY, SMNVEV) derive from the germline V gene (reference sequence). The CDR3 runs 13 residues from the cysteine to the phenylalanine. Just CDR3 DNA is preserved here, 39 bases in frame from base 1. At the junction V is shortened by 0 bases and J by 11 bases; bases outside the gene matches: 4.